The clone carrying this T cell receptor beta chain was counted a few times. The antigen remains undetermined. Healthy Caucasians, and only they, were the donors. This record comes from a study of identical twins. The study, taken as a whole, reports: Out-of-frame alpha sequences common to twins exhibited an excess of low generation probability.

TCRdb reanalysed the 5' RACE reads using MiXCR and keeps one entry per CDR3 protein. The data show 240,000 or so distinct CDR3 sequences, 5.5% to 7% seen once. CDR1 DFQATT and CDR2 SNEGSKA come from the germline V gene (reference sequence). The CDR3 loop spans 14 amino acids. V gave up 5 bases and J gave up 5 bases; unmatched junction bases: 5. The same sample was also used in a study of yellow fever vaccine responses in identical twins.

The source material was memory (CD45RO+) T cells sorted from blood. This chain joins TRBV20-1 and TRBJ2-5; TRBD2 matches 13 bases. This sequence originates from a woman in her late teens or twenties in good health. CDR3 region: CSARTSGSLETQYF. Written as DNA, the CDR3 is TGCAGTGCTCGGACTAGCGGGAGTCTGGAGACCCAGTACTTC.